This T cell receptor beta chain originates from a study of long-term antiretroviral therapy in people with HIV. For this clone: Its antigen is unidentified.

With survey level as its setting, the immunoSEQ assay was v3.0. For each individual sample, sequencing targeted about 35,000-50,000 T-cell genomes. Assay used: immunoSEQ multiplex PCR; TCRdb lists only in-frame clones, some missing. The table shows fewer than 40,000 clones, with roughly nine tenths occurring only once. CDR3 length: 13 residues. The germline V gene has CDR1 PRHDT and CDR2 FYEKMQ (reference sequence). V lost 4 bases and J lost 2, with 8 bases in between. Each donor had at least one pre-ART and at least two post-ART PBMC samples. Study-level points and caveats: It was not possible to obtain data on ART adherence, viral resistance or therapy changes. Against controls, HIV repertoires showed narrower ranges of CDR3 length.

The TCR sequence derives from a woman between 50 and 59 years old with HIV. The J gene is TRBJ1-2, the V gene TRBV13; D may be TRBD1 (5 bases). The sample was unsorted PBMCs, taken 1.2 years after starting antiretroviral therapy. The DNA of the CDR3 is TGTGCCAGCAGCTCCCGGGACAACTATGGCTACACCTTC. It is translated as CASSSRDNYGYTF. The variable domain in full, with the rest retrieved from reference TRBV13 and TRBJ1-2, is AAGVIQSPRHLIKEKRETATLKCYPIPRHDTVYWYQQGPGQDPQFLISFYEKMQSDKGSIPDRFSAQQFSDYHSELNMSSLELGDSALYFCASSSRDNYGYTFGSGTRLTVV.